Listed below are T cell receptor beta chains from one sample, sequenced in a study of T cell changes during pregnancy in multiple sclerosis. The table came from immunoSEQ multiplex PCR; TCRdb's copy has only in-frame clones and leaves some out. Of around 81,000 clones listed, around 90% are singletons. Specimen: peripheral blood, collected after pregnancy. These receptors were obtained from a female donor in good health, enrolled as a control in a pregnancy study. Each CDR3 is given without its conserved first and last residue. The order of the fields is J gene, CDR3 length, clone size, V gene, CDR3 protein. Not all rows give a size; the values are once, few, many and, for expanded clones, a class.

TRBJ1-5,11,-,TRBV28,ASRLGGDQPQH
TRBJ2-7,13,-,TRBV5-1,ASSLEGTVSYEQY
TRBJ1-5,11,-,TRBV28,ASKEEGNQPQH
TRBJ1-4,12,-,TRBV5-1,ASSFGDRDEKLF
TRBJ1-4,13,-,TRBV6-4,ASSDSIGANEKLF
TRBJ2-1,14,-,TRBV6-6,ASSWTSGGLVNEQF
TRBJ1-1,13,-,TRBV7-2,ASSLPGLLGTEAF
TRBJ1-1,11,-,TRBV5-6,ASSLGGQGEAF
TRBJ2-7,16,-,TRBV9,ASSVGGPASGALYEQY
TRBJ2-1,12,-,TRBV23-1,ASSHPTGLPPQF
TRBJ1-2,11,-,TRBV6-1,ASSKQGSGGYT
TRBJ2-2,14,-,TRBV29-1,SVEAQLGQGIGELF
TRBJ1-4,12,once,TRBV7-9,ASRPGISNEKLF
TRBJ1-1,11,-,TRBV9,ASSTRGNTEAF
TRBJ2-1,12,-,TRBV27,ASSSAGGLNEQF
TRBJ1-1,13,few,TRBV5-1,ASSSRQGRNTEAF
TRBJ2-3,12,-,TRBV9,ASSVDRSTDTQY
TRBJ2-5,12,-,TRBV6-5,ASSRKLGAETQY
TRBJ2-7,12,-,TRBV10-2,ASVRTGNAYEQY
TRBJ2-7,12,once,TRBV7-8,ASRETSGDYEQY
TRBJ1-2,12,-,TRBV19,ASSIGQGDYGYT
TRBJ2-7,10,-,TRBV28,ASNQGRYEQY
TRBJ2-1,14,-,TRBV7-3,ASSTTGGSSYNEQF
TRBJ2-7,12,-,TRBV28,ASSFRDSTYEQY
TRBJ1-5,12,-,TRBV28,ASSFQGEDQPQH
TRBJ2-2,11,-,TRBV10-3,AISERQDGELF
TRBJ2-3,10,-,TRBV29-1,SVEAGSDTQY
TRBJ2-3,14,-,TRBV6-6,ASSYVEGGQADTQY
TRBJ2-5,12,-,TRBV7-8,ASSSRQTQETQY